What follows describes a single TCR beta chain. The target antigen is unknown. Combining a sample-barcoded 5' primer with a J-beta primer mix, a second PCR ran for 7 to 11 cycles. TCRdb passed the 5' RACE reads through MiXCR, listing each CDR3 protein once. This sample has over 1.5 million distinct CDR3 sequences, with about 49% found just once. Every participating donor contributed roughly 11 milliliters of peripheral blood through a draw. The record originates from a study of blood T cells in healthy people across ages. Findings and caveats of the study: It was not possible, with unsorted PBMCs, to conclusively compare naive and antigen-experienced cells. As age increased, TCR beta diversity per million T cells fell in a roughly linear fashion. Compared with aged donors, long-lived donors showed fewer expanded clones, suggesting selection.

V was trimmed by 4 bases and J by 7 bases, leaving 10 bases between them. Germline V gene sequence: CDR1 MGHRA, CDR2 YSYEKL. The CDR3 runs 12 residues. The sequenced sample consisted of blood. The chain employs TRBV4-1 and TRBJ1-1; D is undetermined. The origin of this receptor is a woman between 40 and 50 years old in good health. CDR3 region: CASSPDRSEAFF. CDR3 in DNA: TGCGCCAGCAGCCCGGATCGGAGTGAAGCTTTCTTT.